This T cell receptor (beta chain) emerged from a study of blood T cell repertoires in COVID-19. Patients in Seattle were enrolled during active infection, then followed longitudinally. Profiled with immunoSEQ multiplex PCR; TCRdb holds only in-frame clones, not every one. This sample has around 160,000 clones, with more than 85% found just once. The CDR3 length is 14 residues. CDR1 and CDR2 (germline): MNHNY, SVGAGI (reference sequence). Trimming removed 2 bases at V and 1 base at J, with 6 bases between. The sequence came from a woman aged 55 to 70 with COVID-19, enrolled during active disease. Sequencing was done on a sample of peripheral blood. The V call is TRBV6-6, the J call TRBJ1-3; TRBD1 might be the D (5 bases). The CDR3 sequence is CASSYRGSGNTIYF. CDR3 bases: TGTGCCAGCAGTTACAGGGGATCTGGAAACACCATATATTTT.